This TCR beta chain was captured in a study of human T cells and chemical hapten exposure. For the study at large: Donors were sensitized with 2% DPC on the upper inner arm.

Time point defined: pre-sensitization, week 0. Described treatment: therapeutic diphenylcyclopropenone sensitization with weekly scalp DPC. Every donor had alopecia and was 18 to 70 years old; all were suitable for DPC. Broader study findings: Alopecia affecting every donor means their immune response may not match healthy people's. Expanded TCRs were compared with controls, and the expanded TCRs formed significantly more large CDR3 similarity clusters.

TCRdb analysed the RACE reads with MiXCR anew, one entry per CDR3 protein. The table records some 200,000 distinct CDR3 sequences, roughly 30% of them present only once. A word on this clonotype: What it binds is unknown.

After removal of 6 bases from V and 4 bases from J, the junction contained 3 bases not matched to a gene. The germline CDR1 and CDR2 sequences are MNHEY and SVGAGI. The CDR3 loop spans 14 amino acids. The TCR was taken from a woman between 25 and 40 years old with alopecia areata. Some clones in this sample may be carry-over from other donors' samples. The V call is TRBV6-5, the J call TRBJ1-4; 9 nucleotides align to TRBD1. The sequences come from whole blood, collected in connection with sensitization to the hapten diphenylcyclopropenone (DPC). The CDR3 is CASRKTGGNEKLFF. In DNA form, the CDR3 reads TGTGCCAGCAGAAAGACAGGGGGTAATGAAAAACTGTTTTTT.